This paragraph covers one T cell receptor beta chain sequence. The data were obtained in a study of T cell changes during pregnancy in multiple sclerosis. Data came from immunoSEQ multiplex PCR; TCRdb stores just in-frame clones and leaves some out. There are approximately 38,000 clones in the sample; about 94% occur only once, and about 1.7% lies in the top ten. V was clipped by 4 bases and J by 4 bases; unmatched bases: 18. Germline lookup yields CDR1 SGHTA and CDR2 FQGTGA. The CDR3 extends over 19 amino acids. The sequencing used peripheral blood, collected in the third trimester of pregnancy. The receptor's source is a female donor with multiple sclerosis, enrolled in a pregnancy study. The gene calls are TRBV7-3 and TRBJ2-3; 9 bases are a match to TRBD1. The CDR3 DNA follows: TGTGCCAGCAGCTCGTGGGGTACGACCGGGACAGGGTTTGCAGATACGCAGTATTTT. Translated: CASSSWGTTGTGFADTQYF.